This T cell receptor (beta chain) stems from a study of identical twins. This clonotype was counted only a few times. TCRdb used MiXCR to reprocess the 5' RACE reads, holding one entry per CDR3 protein. The sample consists of a few hundred thousand distinct CDR3 sequences, roughly 9.9% of them appearing once. Trimming cost V 4 bases and J 7 bases; bases outside gene matches: 8. The CDR3 is 14 residues long. Per the germline V gene, CDR1 is SGHVS and CDR2 is FNYEAQ. These same records also appear under a second study, on yellow fever vaccine responses in identical twins.

The V and J genes are TRBV7-6 and TRBJ2-5, with TRBD1 identical over 8 bases. This TCR came from a woman between 18 and 29 years old in good health. Sequenced material: PBMCs. Written as DNA, the CDR3 is TGTGCCAGCAGCTCCCCCAGGGGGCGAATGACCCAGTACTTC. Translated: CASSSPRGRMTQYF.